This T cell receptor beta chain was identified in a study of radiotherapy plus CTLA-4 blockade in lung cancer. Study results and limitations: Among blood TCR repertoires after radiotherapy plus ipilimumab, tumor-derived clones expanded. Strongest reported response predictors: early blood clone changes and post-radiation interferon-beta.

The data were produced by immunoSEQ multiplex PCR, yet TCRdb's version contains in-frame clones alone and is incomplete. The sample comprises more than 90,000 clones, roughly 80% of which are singletons, and 5.2% rests with the top ten. Ipilimumab-mediated CTLA-4 blockade plus focal radiation was given to patients having chemo-refractory metastatic non-small-cell lung cancer. On this clone itself: Its antigen remains unidentified.

This TCR was sampled from a human donor with non-small cell lung cancer who had a partial response to radiotherapy plus ipilimumab. Sample: peripheral blood, taken from a patient treated with radiotherapy plus ipilimumab.

The CDR3 DNA sequence: TGTGCCAGCAGTGATGCCGGGGGGACCGAAGACATTCAGTACTTC. This translates into CASSDAGGTEDIQYF. The chain couples TRBV2 to TRBJ2-4; TRBD2 matches at 7 bases. Looked up from germline, CDR1 is SNHLY and CDR2 is FYNNEI. The CDR3 contains 15 residues. V was pared by 3 bases and J by 8 bases, with 10 bases of the junction left unmatched.